These 11 T cell receptor beta chains came from one sample sequenced in a study of T cell repertoires in cytomegalovirus infection. No antigen is known for these receptors. TCRdb recomputed calls from the reads with MiXCR, one row per CDR3 protein. The sample carries roughly 70,000 distinct CDR3 sequences, roughly 22% recorded once. The sample consisted of CD8+ T cells from cultured PBMCs, taken from culture after CMV antigen stimulation. The receptors derive from a human donor in good health (CMV status not recorded). Some clones in this sample may be carry-over from other donors' samples.

The V gene is TRBV7-8, the J gene TRBJ1-1; a possible D gene is TRBD1 (6 bases). The CDR3 has 14 residues. Between the trimmed V and J ends, which lost 6 bases and 5 bases, there was a span of 16 bases. Looked up from germline, CDR1 is SGHVS and CDR2 is FQNEAQ. The CDR3 DNA reads TGTGCCAGCAGAAAAGGGGGGGATCGGACTGAAGCTTTCTTT. Residues: CASRKGGDRTEAFF.

The chain couples TRBV6-2 or TRBV6-3 to TRBJ1-1; TRBD1 matches at 9 bases. The junction had 4 bases not matched to a gene; V was cut back by 7 bases and J by 4 bases. The CDR3 contains 13 residues. Germline loops: CDR1 MNHEY, CDR2 SVGEGT. CDR3: CASTGQGSTEAFF. The DNA of the CDR3 is TGTGCCAGCACCGGACAGGGGAGCACTGAAGCTTTCTTT.

This clonotype was seen more than once but under ten times. The V gene is TRBV7-2, the J gene TRBJ2-7; possibly TRBD2 for D (7 bases). The CDR3 consists of 17 residues. With 7 bases removed from V and 3 bases from J, the gap between germline ends came to 25 bases. CDR1 SGHTA and CDR2 FQGNSA come from the germline V gene. In DNA, the CDR3 is TGTGCCAGCACGGCGGGGGCAAAGACAACCTCCTTCTACGAGCAGTACTTC. Its protein product is CASTAGAKTTSFYEQYF.

This chain joins TRBV27 and TRBJ2-1; no clear D. V was shortened by 5 bases and J by 7 bases, with 9 bases between the two germline ends. The CDR3 has 12 residues. The germline V gene encodes CDR1 MNHEY and CDR2 SMNVEV (reference sequence). The DNA for the CDR3 is TGTGCCAGCAGTCCGACCAGTAATGAGCAGTTCTTC. Encoded protein: CASSPTSNEQFF.

There are a few counts of this clonotype. The V gene is TRBV14, the J gene TRBJ1-5; D possibly corresponds to TRBD1 (6 bases). CDR3 size: 14 residues. The germline V gene encodes CDR1 SGHDN and CDR2 FVKESK. V shed 4 bases and J shed 4 bases, with 11 bases lying between them. The CDR3 sequence is CASSPGHLNQPQHF. The DNA for the CDR3 is TGTGCCAGCAGCCCGGGACATCTAAATCAGCCCCAGCATTTT. Drawing the rest from reference TRBV14 and TRBJ1-5, the complete variable domain is EAGVTQFPSHSVIEKGQTVTLRCDPISGHDNLYWYRRVMGKEIKFLLHFVKESKQDESGMPNNRFLAERTGGTYSTLKVQPAELEDSGVYFCASSPGHLNQPQHFGDGTRLSIL.

This clonotype turned up a few times. V is TRBV7-9 and J is TRBJ2-5; 12 bases map to TRBD2. V shed 1 base, J shed 2 bases, and the junction held 5 bases outside the gene matches. Germline V CDR1 and CDR2: SEHNR, FQNEAQ (reference sequence). The length of the CDR3 is 17 residues. The CDR3 is CASSLGLAGAQQETQYF. The CDR3 nucleotides read TGTGCCAGCAGCTTAGGACTAGCGGGGGCCCAACAAGAGACCCAGTACTTC.

The V and J genes are TRBV6-5 and TRBJ2-7, with 7 positions matching TRBD1. The V segment lost 2 bases and the J segment 2 bases; nucleotides outside the gene matches: 6. The CDR3 has 15 amino acids. Germline V gene data show CDR1 as MNHEY and CDR2 as SVGAGI. This chain's CDR3 is CASSYGWDSAYEQYF. In DNA, the CDR3 is TGTGCCAGCAGTTACGGCTGGGACAGCGCCTACGAGCAGTACTTC.

The chain carries TRBV12-3 or TRBV12-4 and TRBJ2-2, with TRBD2 matching over 11 bases. V shed 7 bases, J shed 6 bases, and the junction held 10 bases outside the gene matches. This CDR3 is built from 16 residues. The CDR3 region has the DNA TGTGCCAGCAACTTAATAGCGGGGGGGCATCCCGGGGAGCTGTTTTTT. Amino acids: CASNLIAGGHPGELFF.

CDR3 sequence reads: CASSTPGQGIEAFF. The CDR3 DNA reads as TGTGCCAGCAGCACCCCGGGACAGGGAATTGAAGCTTTCTTT. This chain links TRBV7-9 with TRBJ1-1; 9 nucleotides align to TRBD1. The trim removed 5 bases at V and 7 bases at J, leaving 8 bases unmatched. This CDR3 has 14 residues. Germline V gene sequence: CDR1 SEHNR, CDR2 FQNEAQ (reference sequence).

The chain combines TRBV7-9 with TRBJ1-6, with TRBD1 matching 9 bases. The length of the CDR3 is 15 residues. Germline V gene data show CDR1 as SEHNR and CDR2 as FQNEAQ (reference sequence). After removal of 1 base from V and 10 bases from J, the junction contained 5 bases not matched to a gene. The CDR3 spells CASSLVGTGTSPLHF. The CDR3 DNA sequence: TGTGCCAGCAGCTTAGTTGGGACAGGGACGTCACCCCTCCACTTT.

The genes are TRBV7-6 and TRBJ2-3, with a tentative D call TRBD1 (7 bases). CDR3 length equals 12 residues. Germline CDR1 and CDR2: SGHVS and FNYEAQ. CDR3 sequence reads: CAQGGGTDTQYF. CDR3 nucleotides: TGTGCTCAGGGGGGCGGCACAGATACGCAGTATTTT.